Below are 3 T cell receptor beta chains sequenced from a single sample in a study of blood T cell repertoires in COVID-19. Assay: immunoSEQ multiplex PCR; the TCRdb copy retains only in-frame clones and omits some. The sample carries approximately 130,000 clones, 75% to 90% recorded once. The source material was peripheral blood. The receptors were sampled from a human donor in a cohort sampled during active COVID-19.

The V call is TRBV19, the J call TRBJ2-3; 8 nucleotides line up with TRBD2. CDR1 is LNHDA and CDR2 is SQIVND in the germline V gene (reference sequence). CDR3 length: 16 amino acids. V was clipped by 6 bases and J by 1 base; unmatched bases: 9. The CDR3 sequence is CASSARRGARTDTQYF. CDR3 DNA sequence: TGTGCCAGTAGCGCCAGGCGGGGGGCGCGCACAGATACGCAGTATTTT.

The CDR3 sequence is CASSGTGKETQYF. The CDR3 DNA sequence: TGTGCCAGCTCAGGGACAGGGAAAGAGACCCAGTACTTC. The chain couples TRBV18 to TRBJ2-5; the match to TRBD1 covers 9 bases. Unmatched junction bases numbered 1, after V lost 5 bases and J lost 3 bases. The CDR3 covers 13 residues. Germline values: CDR1 KGHSH, CDR2 LQKENI.

This clone was found once. This chain connects TRBV19 to TRBJ1-3; D is ambiguous. Germline V gives CDR1 LNHDA, CDR2 SQIVND (reference sequence). V lost 4 bases to trimming and J lost 0 bases, with 10 bases between them. The CDR3 is made up of 15 amino acids. In DNA, the CDR3 is TGTGCCAGTAGTACCGACACTAGCTCTGGAAACACCATATATTTT. Amino acid sequence: CASSTDTSSGNTIYF.